A selection of T cell receptor beta chains follows, all from one sample in a study of OX40 agonist ivuxolimab in advanced cancers. Some clones are missing from TCRdb's copy, which holds only in-frame ones; the method was immunoSEQ multiplex PCR. The data hold tens of thousands of clones, with around 94% observed a single time. This specimen consisted of CD4+ or CD8+ T cells sorted from blood, obtained in a trial of the OX40 agonist ivuxolimab. Receptor source: an adult with an advanced solid tumor such as melanoma, head and neck, liver or kidney cancer. Each CDR3 is given with its conserved first and last residue. D genes are given only for firm matches. Not every row has a clone size; where given, it reads once, few, many or a size class.

V gene: TRBV27
clone size: NA
J gene: TRBJ2-7
D gene: NA
CDR3 DNA: TGTGCCAGCAGTTCCGGGACCCTCAGCTACGAGCAGTACTTC
CDR3 protein: CASSSGTLSYEQYF

V gene: TRBV10-2
clone size: NA
J gene: TRBJ2-1
D gene: NA
CDR3 DNA: TGCGCCAGCAAAAACGTTCCGGGTTCTTCCTACAATGAGCAGTTCTTC
CDR3 protein: CASKNVPGSSYNEQFF

V gene: TRBV19
clone size: once
J gene: TRBJ2-2
D gene: NA
CDR3 DNA: TGTGCCAGTAGGCGCTTAGTCCTAGCGAAATCCGGGGAGCTGTTTTTT
CDR3 protein: CASRRLVLAKSGELFF

V gene: TRBV27
clone size: once
J gene: TRBJ1-1
D gene: NA
CDR3 DNA: TGTGCCAGCAGTTTACGGGGGTTCACTGAAGCTTTCTTT
CDR3 protein: CASSLRGFTEAFF

V gene: TRBV6-5
clone size: once
J gene: TRBJ1-2
D gene: NA
CDR3 DNA: TGTGCCAGCAGTTACGAGGGGACTTATGGCTACACCTTC
CDR3 protein: CASSYEGTYGYTF

V gene: TRBV19
clone size: NA
J gene: TRBJ2-2
D gene: NA
CDR3 DNA: TGTGCCAGCCTTAGGTCCGGGGTTAACACCGGGGAGCTGTTTTTT
CDR3 protein: CASLRSGVNTGELFF

V gene: TRBV25-1
clone size: NA
J gene: TRBJ1-1
D gene: TRBD1
CDR3 DNA: TGTGCCAGCAGTGACCCAGGGGGGACCACTGAAGCTTTCTTT
CDR3 protein: CASSDPGGTTEAFF

V gene: TRBV4-3
clone size: NA
J gene: TRBJ2-7
D gene: NA
CDR3 DNA: TGCGCCAGCAGCCAAGGGGGGGCGGGAGCCTACGAGCAGTACTTC
CDR3 protein: CASSQGGAGAYEQYF

V gene: TRBV4-1
clone size: NA
J gene: TRBJ2-3
D gene: TRBD2
CDR3 DNA: TGCGCCAGCAGCCACAGGACTAGCGGGAGCACAGATACGCAGTATTTT
CDR3 protein: CASSHRTSGSTDTQYF

V gene: TRBV6-5
clone size: once
J gene: TRBJ1-1
D gene: NA
CDR3 DNA: TGTGCCAGCAGCCCTGGTGGGGGCCTGAACACTGAAGCTTTCTTT
CDR3 protein: CASSPGGGLNTEAFF

V gene: TRBV5-6
clone size: NA
J gene: TRBJ1-2
D gene: NA
CDR3 DNA: TGTGCCAGCAGCTTTGAACAGTCCTATGGCTACACCTTC
CDR3 protein: CASSFEQSYGYTF

V gene: TRBV7-3
clone size: once
J gene: TRBJ2-2
D gene: NA
CDR3 DNA: TGTGCCAGCAGCTTATACACCGGGGAGCTGTTTTTT
CDR3 protein: CASSLYTGELFF

V gene: TRBV5-1
clone size: once
J gene: TRBJ1-1
D gene: TRBD1
CDR3 DNA: TGCGCCAGCAGCGGTGACAGGGGAGCTGAAGCTTTCTTT
CDR3 protein: CASSGDRGAEAFF

V gene: TRBV6-5
clone size: NA
J gene: TRBJ1-1
D gene: NA
CDR3 DNA: TGTGCCAGCAGTTATATGAGCCTCGGCACTGAAGCTTTCTTT
CDR3 protein: CASSYMSLGTEAFF

V gene: TRBV19
clone size: NA
J gene: TRBJ1-5
D gene: NA
CDR3 DNA: TGTGCCAGTAGTACCCAGATATATGGGAATCAGCCCCAGCATTTT
CDR3 protein: CASSTQIYGNQPQHF

V gene: TRBV5-3
clone size: NA
J gene: TRBJ1-4
D gene: NA
CDR3 DNA: TGTGCCAGAAGCTTGGGTCAGGCCTGGGGGAAACTGTTTTTT
CDR3 protein: CARSLGQAWGKLFF

V gene: TRBV14
clone size: once
J gene: TRBJ1-2
D gene: NA
CDR3 DNA: TGTGCCAGCAGCCAAGGAGGGTTCTCCTATGGCTACACCTTC
CDR3 protein: CASSQGGFSYGYTF

V gene: TRBV4-1
clone size: NA
J gene: TRBJ1-6
D gene: NA
CDR3 DNA: TGCGCCAGCAGCCAAGTGCAATCGGACGGGAGCTCCTATAATTCACCCCTCCACTTT
CDR3 protein: CASSQVQSDGSSYNSPLHF

V gene: TRBV9
clone size: NA
J gene: TRBJ2-7
D gene: NA
CDR3 DNA: TGTGCCAGCAGCGTAGATGGGACGACGGTCGGGGAGCAGTACTTC
CDR3 protein: CASSVDGTTVGEQYF

V gene: TRBV5-1
clone size: NA
J gene: TRBJ2-3
D gene: TRBD2
CDR3 DNA: TGCGCCAGCAGCTTCGGACTAGCGGGAGGGGTAGATACGCAGTATTTT
CDR3 protein: CASSFGLAGGVDTQYF

V gene: TRBV9
clone size: NA
J gene: TRBJ1-1
D gene: TRBD1
CDR3 DNA: TGTGCCAGCAGCCCAGAGGGAGAGTATGGGACAGAGGAAACTTTCTTT
CDR3 protein: CASSPEGEYGTEETFF

V gene: TRBV27
clone size: NA
J gene: TRBJ1-4
D gene: NA
CDR3 DNA: TGTGCCAGCAGTCCGCGAACCGGGACCCTGTTTTTT
CDR3 protein: CASSPRTGTLFF

V gene: TRBV27
clone size: NA
J gene: TRBJ1-6
D gene: TRBD1
CDR3 DNA: TGTGCCAGCAGGTTGGTGGACAGGGGCGGGTCACCCCTCCACTTT
CDR3 protein: CASRLVDRGGSPLHF

V gene: TRBV9
clone size: NA
J gene: TRBJ2-5
D gene: TRBD1
CDR3 DNA: TGTGCCAGCAGCGTAGCCGGGACAGAAGAGACCCAGTACTTC
CDR3 protein: CASSVAGTEETQYF

V gene: TRBV25-1
clone size: once
J gene: TRBJ1-2
D gene: NA
CDR3 DNA: TGTGCCAGCAGTGAGGCAGAACGGTATGGCTACACCTTC
CDR3 protein: CASSEAERYGYTF

V gene: TRBV9
clone size: NA
J gene: TRBJ2-5
D gene: NA
CDR3 DNA: TGTGCCAGCAGCGTAGCGGGGGTTCAAGAGACCCAGTACTTC
CDR3 protein: CASSVAGVQETQYF

V gene: TRBV19
clone size: NA
J gene: TRBJ2-1
D gene: NA
CDR3 DNA: TGTGCCAGTAGTATCCCCAGGCTCAATGAGCAGTTCTTC
CDR3 protein: CASSIPRLNEQFF

V gene: TRBV28
clone size: NA
J gene: TRBJ2-7
D gene: NA
CDR3 DNA: TGTGCCAGCAGTTCCCCCCTTCTCAGGGGCTACGAGCAGTACTTC
CDR3 protein: CASSSPLLRGYEQYF

V gene: TRBV4-1
clone size: NA
J gene: TRBJ1-4
D gene: TRBD1
CDR3 DNA: TGCGCCAGCAGCCAAACTACAGGGGCTTCAACTAATGAAAAACTGTTTTTT
CDR3 protein: CASSQTTGASTNEKLFF

V gene: TRBV4-3
clone size: NA
J gene: TRBJ1-2
D gene: TRBD1
CDR3 DNA: TGCGCCAGCAGCCAAGAGACAGGGACGGTACAAATCTATGGCTACACCTTC
CDR3 protein: CASSQETGTVQIYGYTF

V gene: TRBV12-5
clone size: NA
J gene: TRBJ1-2
D gene: TRBD1
CDR3 DNA: TGTGCTAGTGGTTTCTCTACCGGGACAGGGGCCCCTGAGGGCTATGGCTACACCTTC
CDR3 protein: CASGFSTGTGAPEGYGYTF

V gene: TRBV23-1
clone size: NA
J gene: TRBJ1-4
D gene: TRBD1
CDR3 DNA: TGCGCCAGCCCAGAAGGGACAGTAGAACGGCGCGAAAAACTGTTTTTT
CDR3 protein: CASPEGTVERREKLFF

V gene: TRBV6-5
clone size: NA
J gene: TRBJ2-1
D gene: NA
CDR3 DNA: TGTGCCAGCAGTTACTCCCTCGAGGGTGAGCAGTTCTTC
CDR3 protein: CASSYSLEGEQFF

V gene: TRBV5-1
clone size: NA
J gene: TRBJ2-7
D gene: TRBD2
CDR3 DNA: TGCGCCAGCAGCTCGCCGCTAGCGGGGATCTACGAGCAGTACTTC
CDR3 protein: CASSSPLAGIYEQYF

V gene: TRBV9
clone size: NA
J gene: TRBJ2-7
D gene: TRBD1
CDR3 DNA: TGTGCCAGCAGCCCACACGGACAGGGGCCCTACGAGCAGTACTTC
CDR3 protein: CASSPHGQGPYEQYF